This T cell receptor beta chain appears in the sequencing data of a study of blood T cell repertoires in COVID-19. The repertoire was sequenced with immunoSEQ multiplex PCR; TCRdb's copy has only in-frame clones and lacks some. The sample has under 200,000 clones; about 90% are singletons. Germline V lookup: CDR1 MNHEY, CDR2 SVGAGI. The V and J ends lost 6 bases and 2 bases, in that order; junction bases with no gene match: 7. The CDR3 spans 15 residues. Sample: peripheral blood. This clonotype originated in a man aged 35-49 years with active or convalescent COVID-19. The chain recombines TRBV6-5 with TRBJ2-3; 8 bases match TRBD1. CDR3 in amino acids: CASRLQGASTDTQYF. CDR3 DNA sequence: TGTGCCAGCAGGCTCCAGGGGGCCTCCACAGATACGCAGTATTTT.